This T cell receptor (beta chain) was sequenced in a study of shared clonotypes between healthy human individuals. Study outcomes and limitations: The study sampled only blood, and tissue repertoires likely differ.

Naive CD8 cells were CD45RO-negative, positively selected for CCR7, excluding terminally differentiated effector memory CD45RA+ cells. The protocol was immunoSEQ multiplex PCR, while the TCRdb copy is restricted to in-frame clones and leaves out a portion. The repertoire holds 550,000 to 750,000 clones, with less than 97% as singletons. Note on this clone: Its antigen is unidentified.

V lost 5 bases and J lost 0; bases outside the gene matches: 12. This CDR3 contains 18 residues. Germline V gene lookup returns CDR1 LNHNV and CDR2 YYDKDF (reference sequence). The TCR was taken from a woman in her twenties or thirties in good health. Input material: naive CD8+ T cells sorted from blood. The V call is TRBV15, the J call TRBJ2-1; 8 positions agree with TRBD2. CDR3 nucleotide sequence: TGTGCCACCAGCCTAGCGGGTATATATAGAAGCTCCTACAATGAGCAGTTCTTC. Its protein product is CATSLAGIYRSSYNEQFF. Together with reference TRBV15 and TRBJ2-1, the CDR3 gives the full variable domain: DAMVIQNPRYQVTQFGKPVTLSCSQTLNHNVMYWYQQKSSQAPKLLFHYYDKDFNNEADTPDNFQSRRPNTSFCFLDIRSPGLGDTAMYLCATSLAGIYRSSYNEQFFGPGTRLTVL.